This TCR beta chain derives from a study of CD8+ T cells in alopecia areata. About the study: Treatment of the treated patients consisted of oral tofacitinib, 5 to 10 mg twice daily.

Documented treatment: oral pan-JAK inhibitor, 5-10 mg twice daily. Obtained from alopecia areata patients were lesional scalp punch biopsies along with peripheral blood. CDR1 and CDR2 from the germline V gene are SGHDN and FVKESK. Trimming left V 5 bases short and J 1 base short, with 13 bases between. The CDR3 totals 15 residues. RNA extraction was followed by reverse transcription into cDNA, which acted as the sequencing template. Repertoires were generated with immunoSEQ multiplex PCR, while TCRdb's copy carries only in-frame clones and drops some. The data show hundreds of thousands of clones, around three fifths seen once.

The chain has TRBV14 and TRBJ2-3, with D possibly being TRBD1 or TRBD2 (5 bases each). Sequenced material: CD4+ T cells sorted from blood, taken at approximately week 52, from a patient treated with tofacitinib. This receptor was obtained from a human donor with alopecia areata. The CDR3 spells CASSYRDRGTDTQYF. The DNA of the CDR3 is TGTGCCAGCAGCTACCGGGACCGAGGCACAGATACGCAGTATTTT.